This T cell receptor beta chain was observed in a study of Graves' ophthalmopathy and Graves' hyperthyroidism. About the research overall: Peripheral blood was gathered at the point of initial diagnosis, before any treatment started.

RNA served as the template for amplifying TCR beta CDR3 regions. RT-PCR with HTBI primers came first, then second-round multiplex PCR. TCRdb fed the multiplex PCR reads into MiXCR, producing one record per CDR3 protein. Of 350,000 to 450,000 distinct CDR3 sequences detected, around 21% appear once; the ten largest clones hold around 3%. The V gene lost 0 bases and the J gene lost 2 bases, with 7 bases spanning the gap. Germline V lookup: CDR1 MNHEY, CDR2 SVGEGT. There are 14 residues in the CDR3. Sequenced material: peripheral blood. The clonotype was recovered from a woman aged 18-29 years with stable Graves' hyperthyroidism. V and J are TRBV6-2 or TRBV6-3 and TRBJ2-5; D remains unclear. The CDR3: CASSYSAVQETQYF. In nucleotides, the CDR3 is TGTGCCAGCAGTTACTCGGCGGTTCAAGAGACCCAGTACTTC.